The 2 T cell receptor beta chains presented below share a single source sample, sequenced in a study of cytomegalovirus exposure and HLA in healthy donors. The PCR employed 60 Vbeta primers together with 13 Jbeta primers. The repertoire was sequenced with immunoSEQ multiplex PCR; TCRdb's copy has only in-frame clones and lacks some. The sample shows 190,000 or so clones, around 83% of them seen only once. The sequenced sample was PBMCs. The receptors originated from a man aged 50 to 60 in good health and CMV-seronegative.

This rearrangement joins TRBV25-1 to TRBJ2-5; maybe TRBD2 (5 bases). The CDR3 has 14 residues. Germline CDR1 MGHDK, CDR2 SYGVNS. The germline V and J ends were trimmed by 1 base and 2 bases, with 8 bases remaining between them. Here the CDR3 reads CASSEFTGQETQYF. The CDR3 bases are TGTGCCAGCAGTGAATTCACGGGACAAGAGACCCAGTACTTC.

The chain uses TRBV18 and TRBJ1-1; D is unresolved. The CDR3 is 12 amino acids. Germline CDR1 reads KGHSH; CDR2 reads LQKENI. V lost 3 bases and J lost 7, with 9 bases in between. Here the CDR3 reads CASSPTRLEAFF. As DNA, the CDR3 is TGTGCCAGCTCACCTACACGTCTTGAAGCTTTCTTT.